A selection of T cell receptor beta chains follows, all from one sample in a study of OX40 agonist ivuxolimab in advanced cancers. Data came from immunoSEQ multiplex PCR; TCRdb stores just in-frame clones and leaves some out. The data hold 65,000 to 75,000 clones, with around 87% observed a single time. Sequenced here: CD4+ or CD8+ T cells sorted from blood, sampled in a trial of the OX40 agonist ivuxolimab. The origin of the receptors is an adult with an advanced solid tumor such as melanoma, head and neck, liver or kidney cancer. Each CDR3 is given with its conserved first and last residue. D genes are given only for firm matches. A clone size is listed for some rows: how often the clone was seen (once, few, many), or a class if it is expanded.

- TRBJ2-5 TRBV27 - CASSLRTPRGETQYF
TRBD1 TRBJ1-2 TRBV18 - CASSPDGQGYYGYTF
TRBD2 TRBJ2-7 TRBV18 once CASSWTSGSSYEQYF
TRBD2 TRBJ2-3 TRBV5-1 - CASSPRTSGISDTQYF
- TRBJ2-3 TRBV5-1 - CASSTGNTPYTQYF
- TRBJ1-3 TRBV6-5 once CASSYSQEVDTIYF
- TRBJ2-7 TRBV2 - CASTSLYEQYF
- TRBJ1-2 TRBV2 - CASMARGYGYTF
- TRBJ2-3 TRBV5-1 - CASSPRRGRDFDTDTQYF
- TRBJ2-7 TRBV10-3 - CATSGLSYEQYF
- TRBJ1-2 TRBV6-5 - CASRPDTSSPYGYTF
- TRBJ1-5 TRBV5-1 - CASSLKGDGNQPQHF
- TRBJ2-1 TRBV5-1 - CASSLRTGVGEQFF
- TRBJ1-5 TRBV11-1 - CASSLGRNQPQHF
TRBD1 TRBJ1-5 TRBV10-3 - CAISTGTGRNQPQHF
TRBD1 TRBJ2-5 TRBV5-1 - CASSIGQGQETQYF
TRBD1 TRBJ2-7 TRBV5-5 once CASSLGGQSYEQYF
- TRBJ2-1 TRBV6-1 few CASSVSREPYNEQFF
TRBD2 TRBJ2-7 TRBV4-1 - CASSQDLTGGPREQYF
TRBD1 TRBJ1-4 TRBV4-3 - CASSHGTGQKNEKLFF
- TRBJ1-5 TRBV15 - CATSGRISNQPQHF
TRBD1 TRBJ2-5 TRBV18 once CASSPMTGGDETQYF
- TRBJ1-1 TRBV7-2 - CASSLGQGTEAFF
- TRBJ2-5 TRBV5-1 - CASSLRDQETQYF
- TRBJ1-3 TRBV28 - CASSLPTTHSRNTIYF
TRBD1 TRBJ2-5 TRBV9 - CASSPRTGSPQETQYF
- TRBJ1-1 TRBV29-1 - CSVVGNTEAFF
TRBD2 TRBJ2-5 TRBV5-1 - CASGLVGPTSGPQETQYF
- TRBJ2-7 TRBV5-1 - CASSQLQGEQYF
- TRBJ2-7 TRBV7-9 - CASSLVREINSYEQYF
TRBD1 TRBJ1-2 TRBV6-6 once CASREGTGGYYGYTF
- TRBJ2-4 TRBV7-9 few CASSLYSSRDKNIQYF
- TRBJ1-6 TRBV5-1 once CASRTGTPNNSPLHF
TRBD2 TRBJ2-5 TRBV5-4 - CASSAPRREGETQYF
- TRBJ2-6 TRBV5-1 - CASSLSLQSSGANVLTF
- TRBJ1-1 TRBV7-9 - CASSLQGSNTEAFF
- TRBJ1-1 TRBV7-2 - CASSRTAEAFF
- TRBJ2-2 TRBV5-4 once CASGQSSTGELFF
- TRBJ2-5 TRBV7-2 - CASSLDVSQETQYF
TRBD1 TRBJ2-6 TRBV2 - CASRRQGSGANVLTF
- TRBJ1-4 TRBV5-6 once CASSLGPIVEKLFF
- TRBJ1-2 TRBV10-3 - CAISEWRGRVNGGYTF
- TRBJ1-2 TRBV10-3 - CAISKMTENYGYTF
TRBD1 TRBJ2-7 TRBV6-5 - CASSYAGTGGTYEQYF
TRBD1 TRBJ2-1 TRBV13 - CASSLKRGPYNEQFF
- TRBJ1-5 TRBV28 - CASSPGQPQHF